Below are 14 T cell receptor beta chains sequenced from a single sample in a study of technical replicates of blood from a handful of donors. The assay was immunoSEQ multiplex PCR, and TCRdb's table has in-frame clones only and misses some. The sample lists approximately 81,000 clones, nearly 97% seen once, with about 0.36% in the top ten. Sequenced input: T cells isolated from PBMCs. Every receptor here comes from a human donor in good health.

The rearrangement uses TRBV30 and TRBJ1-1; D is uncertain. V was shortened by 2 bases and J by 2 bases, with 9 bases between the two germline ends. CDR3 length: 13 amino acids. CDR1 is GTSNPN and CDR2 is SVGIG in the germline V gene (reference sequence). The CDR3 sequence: CAWSSQPNTEAFF. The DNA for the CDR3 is TGTGCCTGGAGTTCACAGCCTAACACTGAAGCTTTCTTT.

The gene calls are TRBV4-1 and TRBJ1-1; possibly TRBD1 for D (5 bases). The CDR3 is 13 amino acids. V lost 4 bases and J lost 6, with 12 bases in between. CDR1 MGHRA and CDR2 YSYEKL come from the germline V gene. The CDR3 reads CASSPQGTPEAFF. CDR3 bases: TGCGCCAGCAGCCCCCAGGGTACCCCTGAAGCTTTCTTT.

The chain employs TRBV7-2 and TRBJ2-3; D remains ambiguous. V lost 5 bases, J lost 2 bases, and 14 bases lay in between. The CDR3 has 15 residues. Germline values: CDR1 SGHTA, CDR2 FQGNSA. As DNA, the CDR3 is TGTGCCAGCAGCCCCACCGGAGAGATCACAGATACGCAGTATTTT. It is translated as CASSPTGEITDTQYF.

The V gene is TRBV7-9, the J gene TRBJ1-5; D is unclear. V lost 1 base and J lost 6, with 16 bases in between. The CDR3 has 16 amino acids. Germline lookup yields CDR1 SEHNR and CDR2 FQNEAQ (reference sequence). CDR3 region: CASSLGALIELQPQHF. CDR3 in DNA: TGTGCCAGCAGCTTAGGGGCCCTAATTGAACTTCAGCCCCAGCATTTT. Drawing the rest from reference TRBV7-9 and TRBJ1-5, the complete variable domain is DTGVSQNPRHKITKRGQNVTFRCDPISEHNRLYWYRQTLGQGPEFLTYFQNEAQLEKSRLLSDRFSAERPKGSFSTLEIQRTEQGDSAMYLCASSLGALIELQPQHFGDGTRLSIL.

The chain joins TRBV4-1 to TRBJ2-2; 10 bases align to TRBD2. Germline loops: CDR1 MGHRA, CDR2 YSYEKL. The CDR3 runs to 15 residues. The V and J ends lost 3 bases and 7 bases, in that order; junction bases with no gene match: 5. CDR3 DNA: TGCGCCAGCAGCCACGGACTAGCGGTAAACGGGGAGCTGTTTTTT. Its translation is CASSHGLAVNGELFF.

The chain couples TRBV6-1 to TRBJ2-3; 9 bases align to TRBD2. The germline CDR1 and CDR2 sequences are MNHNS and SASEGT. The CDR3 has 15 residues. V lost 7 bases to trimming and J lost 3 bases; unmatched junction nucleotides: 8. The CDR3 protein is CASMLAGGPTDTQYF. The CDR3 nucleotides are TGTGCCAGCATGTTGGCGGGAGGGCCGACAGATACGCAGTATTTT.

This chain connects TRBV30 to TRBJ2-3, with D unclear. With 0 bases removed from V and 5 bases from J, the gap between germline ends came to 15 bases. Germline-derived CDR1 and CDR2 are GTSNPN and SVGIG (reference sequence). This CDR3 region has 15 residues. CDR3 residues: CAWSVPATSLDTQYF. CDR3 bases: TGTGCCTGGAGTGTACCCGCGACTTCTCTAGATACGCAGTATTTT.

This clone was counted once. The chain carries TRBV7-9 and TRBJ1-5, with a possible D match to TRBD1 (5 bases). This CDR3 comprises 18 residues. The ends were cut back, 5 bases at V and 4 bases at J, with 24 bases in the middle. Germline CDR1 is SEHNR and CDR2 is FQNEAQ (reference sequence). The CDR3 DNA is TGTGCCAGCAGCCCTATTGGGATAGGGGCAGGTGTAAATCAGCCCCAGCATTTT. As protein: CASSPIGIGAGVNQPQHF.

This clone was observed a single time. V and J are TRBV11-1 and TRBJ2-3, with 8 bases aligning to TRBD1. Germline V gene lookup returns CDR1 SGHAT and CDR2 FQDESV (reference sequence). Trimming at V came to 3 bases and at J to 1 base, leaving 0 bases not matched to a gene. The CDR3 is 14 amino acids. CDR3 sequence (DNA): TGTGCCAGCAGCTTGGACAGGGGCACAGATACGCAGTATTTT. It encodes CASSLDRGTDTQYF.

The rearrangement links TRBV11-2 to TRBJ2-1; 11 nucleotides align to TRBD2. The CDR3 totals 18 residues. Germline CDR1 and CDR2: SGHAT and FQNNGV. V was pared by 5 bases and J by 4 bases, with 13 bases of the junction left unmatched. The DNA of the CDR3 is TGTGCCAGCAGCCCAAACCTTAGCGGGAGGGCCTGGTACAATGAGCAGTTCTTC. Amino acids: CASSPNLSGRAWYNEQFF.

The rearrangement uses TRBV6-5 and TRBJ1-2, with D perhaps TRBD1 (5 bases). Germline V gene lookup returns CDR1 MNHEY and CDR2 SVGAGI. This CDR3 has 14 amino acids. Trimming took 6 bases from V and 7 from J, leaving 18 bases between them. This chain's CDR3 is CASRLDGGWGGYTF. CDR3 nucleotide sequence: TGTGCCAGCAGACTAGACGGGGGATGGGGTGGCTACACCTTC.

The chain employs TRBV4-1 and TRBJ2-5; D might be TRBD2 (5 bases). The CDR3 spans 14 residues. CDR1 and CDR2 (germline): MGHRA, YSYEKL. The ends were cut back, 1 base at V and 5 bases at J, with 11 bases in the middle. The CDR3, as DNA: TGCGCCAGCAGCCAAGGAGGGTTGGACGAGACCCAGTACTTC. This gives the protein CASSQGGLDETQYF.

Here the CDR3 DNA reads TGTGCCAGCAGTTGGACAGTCCAAGAGACCCAGTACTTC. This translates into CASSWTVQETQYF. The chain employs TRBV28 and TRBJ2-5, with a weak D call TRBD1 (6 bases). V shed 4 bases and J shed 1 base, with 7 bases lying between them. The CDR3 length is 13 residues. The germline CDR1 and CDR2 sequences are MDHEN and SYDVKM.

In DNA, the CDR3 is TGTGCCATCAGTGAGTCTGAGGGAGGCTCGGTTTCTACTGAAGCTTTCTTT. It is translated as CAISESEGGSVSTEAFF. V usage is TRBV10-3 and J usage is TRBJ1-1; D remains ambiguous. Germline CDR1 ENHRY, CDR2 SYGVKD. This CDR3 is 17 amino acids long. V was cut by 0 bases and J by 5 bases, with 19 bases left in between.